This T cell receptor (beta chain) is drawn from a study of cytotoxic CD8 clonotypes in ibrutinib-treated CLL. At the level of the study: The authors obtained response samples at a median of approximately 12 months of treatment, range 6 to 36. Regarding the study as a whole: Patients showed higher baseline clonality than age-matched healthy donors, and it tracked circulating CD8+ T-cell counts.

In regard to this clone: Its antigen is undetermined.

This CDR3 is 15 amino acids long. Germline lookup yields CDR1 LGHNA and CDR2 YSLEER. Trimming pared 1 base from V and 2 bases from J, leaving 10 bases between. Here immunoSEQ multiplex PCR was the method, and the copy in TCRdb shows in-frame clones only, minus some. The sample lists 20,000 to 30,000 clones, 65% to 70% occurring once. This TCR derives from a human donor with chronic lymphocytic leukemia. The sample was PBMCs, taken at disease progression, from a patient treated with ibrutinib. This sequence joins TRBV4-3 and TRBJ2-3; D may be TRBD1 (5 bases). This CDR3 reads CASSQGDSDTDTQYF. For the CDR3, the DNA is TGCGCCAGCAGCCAAGGCGACAGCGACACAGATACGCAGTATTTT.